The rows below give T cell receptor beta chains drawn from one sample of a study of CD8+ T cells in alopecia areata. Using immunoSEQ multiplex PCR, the repertoire was profiled, and TCRdb retains in-frame clones only, with some absent. The sample gives 130,000 to 150,000 clones, around four fifths of which show up once; more than 20% is in the top ten. The source was CD8+ T cells sorted from blood, collected at week 4, from a patient treated with tofacitinib. These receptors originate from a human donor with alopecia areata. Both conserved end residues are part of each CDR3. A D gene is named only where the DNA matches it firmly. Not every row has a clone size; where given, it reads once, few, many or a size class.

CDR3nt,CDR3aa,d_gene,len,abundance,v_gene,j_gene
TGTGCCTGGAGTGTGCCCAGGACGAACACTGAAGCTTTCTTT,CAWSVPRTNTEAFF,-,14,once,TRBV30,TRBJ1-1
TGTGCCAGCAGCGTCTCAGGCTCTTTAGGCGATACGCAGTATTTT,CASSVSGSLGDTQYF,-,15,-,TRBV9,TRBJ2-3
TGTGCCAGCAGCAACAGGGTTGGCTCACCCCTCCACTTT,CASSNRVGSPLHF,-,13,-,TRBV27,TRBJ1-6
TGTGCCAGCAGTTCCCGGGGCCGGATGGAGACCCAGTACTTC,CASSSRGRMETQYF,-,14,-,TRBV7-9,TRBJ2-5
TGTGCCAGGTCCTCTGGGGCCAACGTCCTGACTTTC,CARSSGANVLTF,-,12,-,TRBV6-1,TRBJ2-6
TGTGCCAGCAGCTCAGGGATCCTACAACTAGCCAAAAACATTCAGTACTTC,CASSSGILQLAKNIQYF,-,17,-,TRBV7-8,TRBJ2-4
TGCAGCGTGCACACGTCGGACAGCACTGAAGCTTTCTTT,CSVHTSDSTEAFF,-,13,-,TRBV29-1,TRBJ1-1
TGTGCCAGCACCTCAAACCTCGGAACCAGGGGCACTGAAGCTTTCTTT,CASTSNLGTRGTEAFF,-,16,-,TRBV6-6,TRBJ1-1
TGTGCCAGCAGTTCTCGAGGCCGGGAGACCCAGTACTTC,CASSSRGRETQYF,-,13,-,TRBV27,TRBJ2-5
TGTGCCAGCAGCTTAGCCTTGGGACTAGCGGGGGGCCGGAATGAGCAGTTCTTC,CASSLALGLAGGRNEQFF,TRBD2,18,-,TRBV7-4,TRBJ2-1
TGTGCTAGCAGCCCCGGGGCAGGGAGCTCCTACGAGCAGTACTTC,CASSPGAGSSYEQYF,-,15,-,TRBV7-7,TRBJ2-7
TGCGCCAGCATGGGTAGGGGACAGGTTAATTCACCCCTCCACTTT,CASMGRGQVNSPLHF,TRBD1,15,-,TRBV23-1,TRBJ1-6
TGTGCCAGCAATGCCCTAAATAGACGAGATACGCAGTATTTT,CASNALNRRDTQYF,-,14,few,TRBV27,TRBJ2-3
TGTGCCAGCAGCTCTATAAAGACATCGGGAGAGACCCAGTACTTC,CASSSIKTSGETQYF,-,15,-,TRBV5-6,TRBJ2-5
TGTGCCAGCAGTGGAGGTCGGATGAACACTGAAGCTTTCTTT,CASSGGRMNTEAFF,-,14,once,TRBV2,TRBJ1-1